This TCR beta chain comes out of a study of blood T cell repertoires in COVID-19. Produced via immunoSEQ multiplex PCR; TCRdb's table is partial and in-frame only. The data hold about 120,000 clones, with 90% observed a single time. The CDR3 covers 12 residues. Trimming stripped 0 bases from V and 3 bases from J, with 3 bases between. Germline V gene lookup returns CDR1 LGHDT and CDR2 YNNKEL (reference sequence). The clonotype comes from a woman aged 55-70 years with COVID-19, enrolled during active disease. This sequence joins TRBV3-1 (or the pseudogene TRBV3-2) and TRBJ2-7; D ambiguous. Sequenced material: peripheral blood. The CDR3 is CASSQDIYEQYF. DNA of the CDR3: TGTGCCAGCAGCCAAGATATCTACGAGCAGTACTTC.